This TCR beta chain was sequenced in a study of Graves' ophthalmopathy and Graves' hyperthyroidism. Scientists amplified the TCR beta CDR3 regions from RNA transcripts. A first-round RT-PCR used HTBI primers, followed by a second-round multiplex PCR. One entry per CDR3 protein, called by TCRdb with MiXCR from the multiplex PCR reads. The table lists about 500,000 distinct CDR3 sequences, just under 40% of them singletons. This clonotype was found many times. Sequenced: peripheral blood or thyroid tissue (not recorded which). The origin of this receptor is an adult man with Graves' hyperthyroidism.

The CDR3 reads CASSQGQGASGELFF. Here the CDR3 DNA reads TGTGCCAGCAGCCAAGGACAGGGGGCCTCCGGGGAGCTGTTTTTT. This rearrangement joins TRBV7-2 to TRBJ2-2; 11 nucleotides align to TRBD1. From germline, CDR1 is SGHTA and CDR2 FQGNSA. Trimming cost V 5 bases and J 6 bases; bases outside gene matches: 5. CDR3 length: 15 amino acids.